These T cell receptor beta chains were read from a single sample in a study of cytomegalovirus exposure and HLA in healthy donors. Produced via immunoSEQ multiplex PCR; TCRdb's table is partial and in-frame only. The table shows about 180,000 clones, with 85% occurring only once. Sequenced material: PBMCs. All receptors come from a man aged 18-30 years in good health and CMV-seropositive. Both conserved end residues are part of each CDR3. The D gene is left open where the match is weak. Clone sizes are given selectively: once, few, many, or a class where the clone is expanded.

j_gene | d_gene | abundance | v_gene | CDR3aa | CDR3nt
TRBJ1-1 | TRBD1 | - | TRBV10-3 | CAISTGGPDTEAFF | TGTGCCATCAGTACAGGGGGCCCGGACACTGAAGCTTTCTTT
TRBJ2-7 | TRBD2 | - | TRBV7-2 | CASSLRPAGGPYEQYF | TGTGCCAGCAGCCTCAGACCAGCGGGGGGCCCCTACGAGCAGTACTTC
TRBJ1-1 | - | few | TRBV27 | CASSLLGGSTEAFF | TGTGCCAGCAGTCTCTTAGGGGGAAGCACTGAAGCTTTCTTT
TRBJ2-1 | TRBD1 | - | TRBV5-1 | CASSLDLGTGYNEQFF | TGCGCCAGCAGCTTGGATCTCGGGACAGGGTACAATGAGCAGTTCTTC
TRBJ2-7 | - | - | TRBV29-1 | CSVTGTWASVEQYF | TGCAGCGTCACCGGGACTTGGGCTTCGGTAGAGCAGTACTTC
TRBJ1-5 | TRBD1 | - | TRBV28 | CASSPDPGQGQPQHF | TGTGCCAGCAGTCCTGACCCGGGACAGGGTCAGCCCCAGCATTTT
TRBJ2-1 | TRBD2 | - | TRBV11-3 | CASSLSGSSYNEQFF | TGTGCCAGCAGCTTAAGCGGGAGCTCCTACAATGAGCAGTTCTTC
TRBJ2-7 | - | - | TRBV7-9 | CASSFKEFYEQYF | TGTGCCAGCAGCTTTAAGGAGTTCTACGAGCAGTACTTC
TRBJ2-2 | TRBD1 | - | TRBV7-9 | CASSVSGTGQGAGELFF | TGTGCCAGCAGCGTTAGTGGGACGGGACAGGGGGCCGGGGAGCTGTTTTTT
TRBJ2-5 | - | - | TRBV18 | CASSPQETQYF | TGTGCCAGCTCACCCCAGGAGACCCAGTACTTC
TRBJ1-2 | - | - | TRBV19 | CAVSEGNYGYTF | TGTGCCGTATCGGAGGGGAACTATGGCTACACCTTC
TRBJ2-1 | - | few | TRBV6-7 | CASSYPFTQDYNEQFF | TGTGCCAGCAGTTACCCGTTTACACAGGACTACAATGAGCAGTTCTTC
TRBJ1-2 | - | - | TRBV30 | CAWSVIELGAGGYTF | TGTGCCTGGAGTGTGATTGAGTTGGGGGCTGGAGGCTACACCTTC
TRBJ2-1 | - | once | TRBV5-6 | CASSLKTFHNEQFF | TGTGCCAGCAGCCTGAAGACATTCCACAATGAGCAGTTCTTC
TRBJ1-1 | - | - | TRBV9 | CASSVSGEGTEAFF | TGTGCCAGCAGCGTCTCAGGGGAGGGAACTGAAGCTTTCTTT
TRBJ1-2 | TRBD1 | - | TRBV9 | CASSLGQGGGYTF | TGTGCCAGCAGCCTCGGCCAGGGGGGCGGCTACACCTTC
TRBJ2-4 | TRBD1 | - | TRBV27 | CASSPTGANIQYF | TGTGCCAGCAGTCCCACAGGGGCCAACATTCAGTACTTC
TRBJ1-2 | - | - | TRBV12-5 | CDQRGNGYTF | TGTGATCAGAGGGGGAACGGCTACACCTTC
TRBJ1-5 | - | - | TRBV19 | CASNFGQGRNQPQHF | TGTGCCAGTAATTTTGGGCAGGGGCGCAATCAGCCCCAGCATTTT
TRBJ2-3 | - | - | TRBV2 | CASTLFTDTQYF | TGTGCCAGCACCCTTTTCACAGATACGCAGTATTTT
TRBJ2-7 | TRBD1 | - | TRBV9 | CASSSGTGFEQYF | TGTGCCAGCAGCTCAGGGACAGGGTTCGAGCAGTACTTC
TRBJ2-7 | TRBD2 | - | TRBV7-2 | CASSITGTSPSEQYF | TGTGCCAGCAGCATTACCGGGACTAGTCCCTCCGAGCAGTACTTC
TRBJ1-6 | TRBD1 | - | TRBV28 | CASGRLRTGGRSPLHF | TGTGCCAGCGGACGGCTAAGGACAGGGGGAAGGTCACCCCTCCACTTT
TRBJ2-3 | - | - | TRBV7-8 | CASSLAAGEFTDTQYF | TGTGCCAGCAGCTTAGCGGCAGGGGAATTCACAGATACGCAGTATTTT
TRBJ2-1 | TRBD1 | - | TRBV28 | CASSLPGTGPNEQFF | TGTGCCAGCAGTCTTCCCGGGACAGGGCCCAATGAGCAGTTCTTC
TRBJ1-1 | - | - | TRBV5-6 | CASSLAGGIKLGTEAFF | TGTGCCAGCAGCTTGGCCGGCGGTATTAAATTGGGTACTGAAGCTTTCTTT
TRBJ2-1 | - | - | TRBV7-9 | CASSLHRVGDEQFF | TGTGCCAGCAGCTTACACAGGGTGGGTGATGAGCAGTTCTTC
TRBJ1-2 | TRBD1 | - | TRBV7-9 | CASSPDRAYGYTF | TGTGCCAGCAGCCCCGACAGGGCCTATGGCTACACCTTC
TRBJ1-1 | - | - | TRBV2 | CASSSQENTEAFF | TGTGCCAGCAGCTCACAGGAGAACACTGAAGCTTTCTTT
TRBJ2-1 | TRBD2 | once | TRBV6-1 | CASSGTSGRARPEQFF | TGTGCCAGCAGTGGGACTAGCGGGAGGGCTCGTCCTGAGCAGTTCTTC
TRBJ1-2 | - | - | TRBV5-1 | CASSPREGDGYTF | TGCGCCAGCAGCCCCCGGGAGGGAGATGGCTACACCTTC
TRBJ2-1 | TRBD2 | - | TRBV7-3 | CASSFLAGRYNEQFF | TGTGCCAGCAGCTTTCTAGCGGGACGGTACAATGAGCAGTTCTTC
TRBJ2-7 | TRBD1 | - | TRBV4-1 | CASSQDPDRVYEQYF | TGCGCCAGCAGCCAAGACCCCGACAGGGTCTACGAGCAGTACTTC
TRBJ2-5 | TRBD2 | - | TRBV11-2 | CASSPSENSLAGDEETQYF | TGTGCCAGCAGCCCCTCTGAAAACTCTCTAGCGGGAGATGAAGAGACCCAGTACTTC
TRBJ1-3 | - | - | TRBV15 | CATTDRCGYF | TGTGCCACAACCGACAGGTGCGGGTATTTT
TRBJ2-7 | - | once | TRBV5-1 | CASSLDFYEQYF | TGCGCCAGCAGCTTGGACTTCTACGAGCAGTACTTC
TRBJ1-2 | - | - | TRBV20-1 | CSARVESGYTF | TGCAGTGCTAGAGTGGAGTCCGGCTACACCTTC
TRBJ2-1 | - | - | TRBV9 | CASSALTNEQFF | TGTGCCAGCAGCGCCCTAACGAATGAGCAGTTCTTC
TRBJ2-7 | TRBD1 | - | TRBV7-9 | CASSPTTGGYEQYF | TGTGCCAGCAGCCCTACAACAGGGGGCTACGAGCAGTACTTC
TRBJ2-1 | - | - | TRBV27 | CASSLRGNNEQFF | TGTGCCAGCAGTTTGAGGGGGAACAATGAGCAGTTCTTC
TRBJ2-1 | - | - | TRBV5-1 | CASSLGPKQFF | TGCGCCAGCAGCTTGGGGCCGAAGCAGTTCTTC
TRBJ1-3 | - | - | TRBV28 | CASIQGQSSGNTIYF | TGTGCCAGCATTCAGGGCCAGAGCTCTGGAAACACCATATATTTT
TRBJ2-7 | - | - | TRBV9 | CASSVGLAAYEQYF | TGTGCCAGCAGCGTAGGGTTAGCGGCCTACGAGCAGTACTTC
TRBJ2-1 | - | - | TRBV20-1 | CSASLNEQFF | TGCAGTGCTAGCCTCAATGAGCAGTTCTTC